This T cell receptor (beta chain) derives from a study of beta chain features in type 1 diabetes. Study at large: Similarity in age, gender and cell yields was seen between patients and healthy donors. Study observations and caveats: In the patient group, naive, central memory and Treg TCRB repertoires seemed more alike than in the healthy donor group. A cDNA-based sequencing approach could over-represent cells with high TCR expression.

V shed 5 bases and J shed 0 bases, with 8 bases lying between them. Germline-derived CDR1 and CDR2 are SGHAT and FQNNGV. The CDR3 consists of 15 residues. Reverse transcribing all isolated RNA meant expressed TCRB transcripts were sequenced. Measured with immunoSEQ multiplex PCR; TCRdb has only the in-frame clones, and not every one. The sample holds hundreds of thousands of clones, about 14% seen once. This clone was counted at least ten times. What it binds is not known. The clonotype was recovered from a man in his thirties or forties in good health. This chain uses TRBV11-2 with TRBJ2-6; D is unclear. Sample: central memory CD4+ T cells from blood. The CDR3 coding sequence is TGTGCCAGCAGCATCAAACTCTCTGGGGCCAACGTCCTGACTTTC. Translating it yields CASSIKLSGANVLTF.